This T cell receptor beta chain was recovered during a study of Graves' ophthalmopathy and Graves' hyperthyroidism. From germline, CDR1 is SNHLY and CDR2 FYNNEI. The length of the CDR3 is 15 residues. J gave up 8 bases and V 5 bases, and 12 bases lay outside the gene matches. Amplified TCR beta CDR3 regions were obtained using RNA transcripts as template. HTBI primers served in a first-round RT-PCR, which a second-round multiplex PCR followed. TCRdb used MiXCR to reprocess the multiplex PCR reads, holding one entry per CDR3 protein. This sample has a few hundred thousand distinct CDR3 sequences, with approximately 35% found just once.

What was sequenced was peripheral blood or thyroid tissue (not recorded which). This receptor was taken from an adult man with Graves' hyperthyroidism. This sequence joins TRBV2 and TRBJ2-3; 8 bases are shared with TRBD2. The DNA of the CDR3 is TGTGCCAGCAGTCTCACGGGACTAGTGGAGGCTACGCAGTATTTT. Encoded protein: CASSLTGLVEATQYF. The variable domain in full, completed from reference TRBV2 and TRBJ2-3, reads EPEVTQTPSHQVTQMGQEVILRCVPISNHLYFYWYRQILGQKVEFLVSFYNNEISEKSEIFDDQFSVERPDGSNFTLKIRSTKLEDSAMYFCASSLTGLVEATQYFGPGTRLTVL.